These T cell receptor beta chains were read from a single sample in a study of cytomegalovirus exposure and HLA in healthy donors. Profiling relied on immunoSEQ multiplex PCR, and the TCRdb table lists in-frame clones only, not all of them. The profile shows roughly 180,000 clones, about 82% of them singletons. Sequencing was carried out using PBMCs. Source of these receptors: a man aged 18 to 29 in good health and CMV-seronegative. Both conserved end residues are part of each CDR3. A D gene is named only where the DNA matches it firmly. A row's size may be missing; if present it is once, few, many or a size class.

TGTGCCAGCAGCGCCCCGAGGGGCGGGAGCTCCTACGAGCAGTACTTC	CASSAPRGGSSYEQYF	16	TRBJ2-7	TRBD2	.	TRBV2
TGTGCCAGCAGCCAAGGAAGGGGTTCACCCCTCCACTTT	CASSQGRGSPLHF	13	TRBJ1-6	.	.	TRBV14
TGTGCCAGCAGCCAAGAGGGGGGAGGGGGGCCTCCCTACGAGCAGTACTTC	CASSQEGGGGPPYEQYF	17	TRBJ2-7	.	.	TRBV4-2
TGTGCCAGCAGTTTAGAGGATCTGGCTGAAGCTTTCTTT	CASSLEDLAEAFF	13	TRBJ1-1	.	once	TRBV28
TGTGCCAGCAGCTTAAGGACTAGCAGAGAGACCCAGTACTTC	CASSLRTSRETQYF	14	TRBJ2-5	TRBD2	.	TRBV7-3
TGTGCCAGCATTTCGGACAGGGGGCGTCTAGATACGCAGTATTTT	CASISDRGRLDTQYF	15	TRBJ2-3	TRBD1	.	TRBV6-1
TGTGCCAGCAGCATCCTAAGCGGGGGGGGGACAGATACGCAGTATTTT	CASSILSGGGTDTQYF	16	TRBJ2-3	TRBD2	.	TRBV7-2
TGCGCCAGCAGCCCCGGGACAGCCAGACGTCGGTACGAGCAGTACTTC	CASSPGTARRRYEQYF	16	TRBJ2-7	TRBD1	.	TRBV5-1
TGTGCCAGCAGCTTAGCGCAGGGGACAAACTATGGCTACACCTTC	CASSLAQGTNYGYTF	15	TRBJ1-2	.	.	TRBV7-8
TGTGCCAGCAAGACTCAGGGCTATGGCTACACCTTC	CASKTQGYGYTF	12	TRBJ1-2	.	once	TRBV28
TGTGCCAGCAGCGCTGGACTAGCGGGGGGACTTGGGACTGGGGCCAACGTCCTGACTTTC	CASSAGLAGGLGTGANVLTF	20	TRBJ2-6	TRBD2	.	TRBV9
TGCGCCAGCACTCCCGTCCCGGGATCCTACGAGCAGTACTTC	CASTPVPGSYEQYF	14	TRBJ2-7	.	once	TRBV5-1
TGTGCCAGCAGCCGAGCAGGGGACAACACTGAAGCTTTCTTT	CASSRAGDNTEAFF	14	TRBJ1-1	.	.	TRBV28
TGCGCCAGCAGCTTCGGGACACCTCTCTCTGGAAACACCATATATTTT	CASSFGTPLSGNTIYF	16	TRBJ1-3	.	.	TRBV5-1
TGTGCCTGGAGTGCCCCGGGACTAGCGGGATTCTGGGATACGCAGTATTTT	CAWSAPGLAGFWDTQYF	17	TRBJ2-3	TRBD2	.	TRBV30
TGTGCCAGCAGCCATGATGTTTACGGCAGGGGGCAAAATGAGCAGTTCTTC	CASSHDVYGRGQNEQFF	17	TRBJ2-1	TRBD1	.	TRBV7-3
TGTGCCAGCAGCCCCAGGGAGACCCAGTACTTC	CASSPRETQYF	11	TRBJ2-5	.	.	TRBV28
TGTGCCAGCAGCTTAGGGGCAGGGGGCAGAACCGGGGAGCTGTTTTTT	CASSLGAGGRTGELFF	16	TRBJ2-2	TRBD1	once	TRBV7-9
TGTGCCATTGCCAGGGGAGAGATAGATACGCAGTATTTT	CAIARGEIDTQYF	13	TRBJ2-3	.	.	TRBV6-6
TGCGCCAGCAGCTCAGGTGGGTCCCAAGAGACCCAGTACTTC	CASSSGGSQETQYF	14	TRBJ2-5	.	.	TRBV5-1
TGTGCCAGCAGTTTCCAGAAAGAGACCCAGTACTTC	CASSFQKETQYF	12	TRBJ2-5	.	once	TRBV28
TGTGCCAGCGGGCCCGGGACAGCGGTCTATGGCTACACCTTC	CASGPGTAVYGYTF	14	TRBJ1-2	TRBD1	.	TRBV28
TGTGCCAGCAGTTTAGAGAGCAATGAGCAGTTCTTC	CASSLESNEQFF	12	TRBJ2-1	.	.	TRBV28
TGTGCCAGCAGGGGACAGGGGGCGAACTATGGCTACACCTTC	CASRGQGANYGYTF	14	TRBJ1-2	TRBD1	.	TRBV6-1
TGTGCCAGCAGCGTAGTAAGCGGGGGGCCGGGGGAGACCCAGTACTTC	CASSVVSGGPGETQYF	16	TRBJ2-5	TRBD2	.	TRBV9
TGTGCCACCAGCAGAGATCCCTTGGCTAACACTGAAGCTTTCTTT	CATSRDPLANTEAFF	15	TRBJ1-1	.	.	TRBV15
TGTGCCACCAGCAGAGGGGCGGAGACCCAGTACTTC	CATSRGAETQYF	12	TRBJ2-5	.	.	TRBV15
TGCAGCGCCCTATACGGGGGGGTCACAGATACGCAGTATTTT	CSALYGGVTDTQYF	14	TRBJ2-3	TRBD2	.	TRBV29-1
TGTGCCAGCAGCCCCGAGGTTGGAACCTACGAGCAGTACTTC	CASSPEVGTYEQYF	14	TRBJ2-7	.	.	TRBV6-5
TGTGCCAGCAGCGTAGGGGGGGGCTCCTACAATGAGCAGTTCTTC	CASSVGGGSYNEQFF	15	TRBJ2-1	TRBD2	.	TRBV9
TGTGCCAGTGCCCCCCAGGGGTCCCAAAACATTCAGTACTTC	CASAPQGSQNIQYF	14	TRBJ2-4	.	.	TRBV19
TGTGCCTGGAGTTTTAGCGGGATCTACTACAATGAGCAGTTCTTC	CAWSFSGIYYNEQFF	15	TRBJ2-1	TRBD2	.	TRBV30
TGTGCCACCGCCCAGGGGGGCGATGAAGGTACGCAGTATTTT	CATAQGGDEGTQYF	14	TRBJ2-3	.	.	TRBV5-4